The 13 T cell receptor beta chains below all came from one sample that was sequenced in a study of T cells in Graves' hyperthyroidism and ophthalmopathy (dated by TCRdb to the late 2010s). The library came from multiplex PCR. The instrument given in TCRdb is Illumina HiSeq 2000. The TCR beta CDR3 regions were amplified from the RNA transcripts. The TCR CDR3 was subjected to a first round of RT-PCR using the HTBI primer set and the Qiagen OneStep RT-PCR kit. TCRdb passed the public sequencing reads through fastp at Q25 and MiXCR, retaining productive beta sequences. Each entry is one CDR3 protein sequence, shown with its most common DNA and genes. This sample holds approximately 370,000 distinct CDR3 sequences; about 15% were observed only once. Clones ranked in the top ten supply about 31% of the sample. The material sequenced was blood. The receptor source for this set is a woman aged 25 to 39 with Graves' hyperthyroidism.

The rearrangement joins TRBV4-2 to TRBJ2-1; 8 bases align to TRBD2. The V segment lost 0 bases and the J segment 2 bases; nucleotides outside the gene matches: 3. The CDR3 sequence is 16 residues long. CDR1 is LGHNA, CDR2 YNFKEQ, per germline. The CDR3 loop is CASSQESGLAYNEQFF. The CDR3 region has the DNA TGTGCCAGCAGCCAAGAATCGGGACTAGCCTACAATGAGCAGTTCTTC.

The V and J genes are TRBV2 and TRBJ1-4, with D perhaps TRBD1 (5 bases). The V gene's germline CDR1 is SNHLY and CDR2 FYNNEI. V shed 7 bases and J shed 0 bases, with 15 bases lying between them. The length of the CDR3 is 16 residues. CDR3 loop: CASNGALTATNEKLFF. CDR3 bases: TGTGCCAGCAATGGGGCCCTAACTGCAACTAATGAAAAACTGTTTTTT.

This clonotype was seen at least ten times. This CDR3 is CAWSVSRQLEAFF. The CDR3 region has the DNA TGTGCCTGGAGTGTAAGCCGACAGCTTGAAGCTTTCTTT. The chain couples TRBV30 to TRBJ1-1; D possibly corresponds to TRBD1 (5 bases). Per the germline V gene, CDR1 is GTSNPN and CDR2 is SVGIG (reference sequence). The CDR3 loop spans 13 amino acids. V was shortened by 0 bases and J by 7 bases, with 12 bases between the two germline ends.

This clonotype was seen repeatedly, ten times or more. This chain links TRBV24-1 with TRBJ2-7; D call uncertain. The germline V gene encodes CDR1 KGHDR and CDR2 SFDVKD. The CDR3 totals 13 residues. Deletions cut 7 bases from V and 0 bases from J, with 9 bases between. In DNA form, the CDR3 reads TGTGCCACCAGCGGACGGAGCTCCTACGAGCAGTACTTC. It encodes CATSGRSSYEQYF.

This chain connects TRBV28 to TRBJ2-7; tentative D call: TRBD2 (6 bases). V gave up 4 bases and J gave up 7 bases, with 14 bases separating them. Germline V gene sequence: CDR1 MDHEN, CDR2 SYDVKM. The CDR3 has 13 amino acids. The CDR3 DNA sequence: TGTGCCAGCAGTTCCGGGACTCCGTGGGAGCAGTACTTC. This sequence encodes CASSSGTPWEQYF.

The table lists this clonotype with many counts. The chain recombines TRBV18 with TRBJ1-5, with D tentatively TRBD1 (6 bases). The CDR3 has 16 residues. V was trimmed by 5 bases and J by 2 bases, leaving 16 bases between them. Looked up from germline, CDR1 is KGHSH and CDR2 is LQKENI. The CDR3 DNA reads as TGTGCCAGCTCAGGGCAGGGGAAGAACGGCAATCAGCCCCAGCATTTT. It yields the protein CASSGQGKNGNQPQHF.

The rearrangement joins TRBV20-1 to TRBJ2-2; 12 bases agree with TRBD2. The CDR3 sequence is 16 residues long. Losses at the gene ends were 2 bases for V and 4 bases for J; bases not matched to a gene: 5. Germline assignment: CDR1 DFQATT and CDR2 SNEGSKA (reference sequence). CDR3 protein: CSARRLAGVSTGELFF. The CDR3 DNA reads as TGCAGTGCTAGACGACTAGCGGGAGTCAGCACCGGGGAGCTGTTTTTT.

The genes are TRBV11-2 and TRBJ2-3, with TRBD2 matching 10 bases. The germline V gene has CDR1 SGHAT and CDR2 FQNNGV. Trimming at V came to 4 bases and at J to 1 base, leaving 11 bases not matched to a gene. The CDR3 consists of 18 residues. CDR3 protein: CASSSPSGRAWGTDTQYF. In nucleotides, the CDR3 is TGTGCCAGCAGCTCACCAAGCGGGAGGGCCTGGGGCACAGATACGCAGTATTTT.

At least ten counts were recorded for this clonotype. The chain joins TRBV6-5 to TRBJ1-2; TRBD1 agrees at 8 bases. Germline V gene lookup returns CDR1 MNHEY and CDR2 SVGAGI. The CDR3 has 13 residues. The V segment lost 2 bases and the J segment 7 bases; nucleotides outside the gene matches: 3. The CDR3 here is CASSYGQGRGYTF. In nucleotides, the CDR3 is TGTGCCAGCAGTTACGGACAGGGTCGTGGCTACACCTTC.

The sample holds a few counts of this clonotype. The chain employs TRBV24-1 and TRBJ2-2; no definite D call. CDR1 and CDR2 (germline): KGHDR, SFDVKD. The CDR3 runs 15 residues. Trimming cost V 3 bases and J 4 bases, with 11 bases left between them. CDR3 sequence: CATSDEQSGTGELFF. The CDR3 bases are TGTGCCACCAGTGATGAACAGTCTGGCACCGGGGAGCTGTTTTTT.

This clonotype was found many times. The rearrangement links TRBV27 to TRBJ2-1; 13 bases align to TRBD2. Per germline, CDR1 MNHEY and CDR2 SMNVEV (reference sequence). V trimming: 5 bases; J trimming: 7 bases; junction bases outside the gene matches: 20. CDR3 length equals 20 residues. The CDR3: CASSLGTSGIRGGFRNEQFF. DNA for the CDR3: TGTGCCAGCAGTCTCGGGACTAGCGGGATTAGGGGAGGGTTCCGTAATGAGCAGTTCTTC.

This clonotype was recorded at least ten times. This chain connects TRBV6-5 to TRBJ1-1; D is uncertain. Germline CDR1 MNHEY, CDR2 SVGAGI. The CDR3 totals 15 residues. Trimming cost V 1 base and J 1 base, with 10 bases left between them. CDR3: CASSYFPDENTEAFF. In nucleotides, the CDR3 is TGTGCCAGCAGTTACTTCCCAGATGAGAACACTGAAGCTTTCTTT.

This clonotype was seen many times. The V gene is TRBV5-1, the J gene TRBJ2-7; maybe TRBD1 (5 bases). Germline V lookup: CDR1 SGHRS, CDR2 YFSETQ. The CDR3 is 14 residues long. Trimming left V 2 bases short and J 5 bases short, with 14 bases between. CDR3 protein: CASSFLGVGDEQYF. The CDR3 bases are TGCGCCAGCAGCTTCCTAGGGGTAGGAGACGAGCAGTACTTC.